This entry lists 30 T cell receptor beta chains sequenced from one sample in a study of blood T cell repertoires in COVID-19. Sequenced by immunoSEQ multiplex PCR; TCRdb stores in-frame clones only, minus some. Of approximately 100,000 clones in the sample, roughly 72% were seen once. Material: peripheral blood. These receptors all stem from a man older than 75 with acute or convalescent COVID-19.

V is TRBV6-2 or TRBV6-3 and J is TRBJ2-1; 16 bases align to TRBD2. CDR3 length: 15 amino acids. Germline CDR1 is MNHEY and CDR2 is SVGEGT. With V trimmed by 6 bases and J by 9 bases, 5 bases remained unmatched. The CDR3 here is CASSWGLAGGSEQFF. CDR3 in DNA: TGTGCCAGCAGCTGGGGACTAGCGGGAGGGAGTGAGCAGTTCTTC.

The rearrangement links TRBV3-1 (or the pseudogene TRBV3-2) to TRBJ2-7; 8 bases line up with TRBD2. CDR1 and CDR2 from the germline V gene are LGHDT and YNNKEL (reference sequence). This CDR3 spans 14 amino acids. V shed 5 bases and J 0 bases; nucleotides not matched to a gene: 3. The CDR3 spells CASSYTSGSYEQYF. CDR3 coding DNA: TGTGCCAGCAGCTATACTAGCGGCTCCTACGAGCAGTACTTC.

V and J are TRBV29-1 and TRBJ1-2; D call uncertain. The CDR3 extends over 13 amino acids. Germline values: CDR1 SQVTM, CDR2 ANQGSEA. Between the trimmed V and J ends, which lost 2 bases and 4 bases, there was a span of 11 bases. CDR3 nucleotide sequence: TGCAGCGTTGAAAGCAGGTTCAGCTATGGCTACACCTTC. It codes for CSVESRFSYGYTF.

The rearrangement links TRBV24-1 to TRBJ1-2; D might be TRBD1 (5 bases). The germline V and J ends were trimmed by 4 bases and 8 bases, with 10 bases remaining between them. The CDR3 consists of 12 residues. Germline V CDR1 and CDR2: KGHDR, SFDVKD. CDR3 in amino acids: CATSDKGLGYTF. In DNA form, the CDR3 reads TGTGCCACCAGTGACAAGGGGTTGGGCTACACCTTC.

This clone turned up a few times. The V and J genes are TRBV27 and TRBJ1-1; TRBD1 might be the D (6 bases). The CDR3 has 15 residues. Germline CDR1 is MNHEY and CDR2 is SMNVEV (reference sequence). Deletions cut 3 bases from V and 1 base from J, with 12 bases between. Here the CDR3 reads CASSLLLGANTEAFF. DNA of the CDR3: TGTGCCAGCAGTTTGCTGTTGGGGGCGAACACTGAAGCTTTCTTT.

The chain has TRBV11-2 and TRBJ1-6; maybe TRBD1 (5 bases). V was cut by 6 bases and J by 10 bases, with 13 bases left in between. The germline CDR1 and CDR2 sequences are SGHAT and FQNNGV. CDR3 length: 13 amino acids. CDR3 amino acids: CASRPGVGSPLHF. Here the CDR3 DNA reads TGTGCCAGCAGGCCGGGGGTAGGGTCACCCCTCCACTTT.

The chain recombines TRBV7-8 with TRBJ1-4, with D possibly matching TRBD1 (5 bases). Germline-derived CDR1 and CDR2 are SGHVS and FQNEAQ. V was shortened by 2 bases and J by 6 bases, with 13 bases between the two germline ends. This CDR3 comprises 15 residues. The CDR3 DNA is TGTGCCAGCAGCTTAATCGCAACGGGGGATGAAAAACTGTTTTTT. Its protein is CASSLIATGDEKLFF.

This clone turned up a few times. The chain employs TRBV6-1 and TRBJ1-1, with D uncertain. Germline CDR1 and CDR2: MNHNS and SASEGT. The CDR3 runs 10 residues. Trimming stripped 8 bases from V and 11 bases from J, with 12 bases between. The CDR3 nucleotides read TGTGCCAGCGGGCCGCATGAGGCTTTCTTT. The encoded protein is CASGPHEAFF.

The gene calls are TRBV4-3 and TRBJ2-1, with D perhaps matching TRBD2 (6 bases). Trimming removed 0 bases from V and 4 bases from J, with 10 bases in between. Germline assignment: CDR1 LGHNA and CDR2 YSLEER. This CDR3 contains 15 residues. This chain's CDR3 is CASSQDSSDYNEQFF. The CDR3 DNA follows: TGCGCCAGCAGCCAAGATTCTAGCGATTACAATGAGCAGTTCTTC.

As to this clone: Germline is not matched at one junction end, which may reflect a read error. The CDR3 nucleotides read TGTGCCAGCAGTTTCCGTCGACGAGGGAGCAAAGATACGCAGTATTTT. This gives the protein CASSFRRRGSKDTQYF. The V and J genes are TRBV28 and TRBJ2-3; tentatively, D is TRBD2 (5 bases). The CDR3 is 16 amino acids. Germline CDR1 reads MDHEN; CDR2 reads SYDVKM.

The V gene is TRBV25-1, the J gene TRBJ2-3; the D gene is possibly TRBD1 (5 bases). The V gene's germline CDR1 is MGHDK and CDR2 SYGVNS. This CDR3 comprises 13 residues. V was pared by 9 bases and J by 3 bases, with 13 bases between. CDR3 protein: CASTKPGTDTQYF. In DNA form, the CDR3 reads TGTGCCAGTACCAAACCAGGGACAGATACGCAGTATTTT. The whole variable domain, filled in from reference TRBV25-1 and TRBJ2-3, reads EADIYQTPRYLVIGTGKKITLECSQTMGHDKMYWYQQDPGMELHLIHYSYGVNSTEKGDLSSESTVSRIRTEHFPLTLESARPSHTSQYLCASTKPGTDTQYFGPGTRLTVL.

The chain recombines TRBV28 with TRBJ1-6; TRBD1 matches at 7 bases. V lost 3 bases, J lost 10 bases, and 9 bases stayed unmatched. In germline, CDR1 is MDHEN, CDR2 SYDVKM. The CDR3 extends over 15 amino acids. The CDR3 coding sequence is TGTGCCAGCAGTTTTAAGGGGTCAGGGGGGTCACCCCTCCACTTT. This sequence encodes CASSFKGSGGSPLHF.

The V gene is TRBV6-4, the J gene TRBJ1-6, with D hard to call. Germline assignment: CDR1 MRHNA and CDR2 SNTAGT. V shed 7 bases and J shed 9 bases, with 13 bases lying between them. The CDR3 contains 13 residues. DNA for the CDR3: TGTGCCAGCACCGAGGGCAGCAGTTCACCCCTCCACTTT. As protein: CASTEGSSSPLHF.

V gene TRBV7-9 combines with J gene TRBJ1-3; no clear D gene. CDR3 length: 11 residues. With 5 bases removed from V and 15 bases from J, the gap between germline ends came to 14 bases. Germline V gene lookup returns CDR1 SEHNR and CDR2 FQNEAQ (reference sequence). CDR3 loop: CASSIFGEPYF. The CDR3 nucleotides read TGTGCCAGCAGCATTTTCGGGGAGCCATATTTT. The entire variable domain, with the rest obtained from reference TRBV7-9 and TRBJ1-3, is as follows: DTGVSQNPRHKITKRGQNVTFRCDPISEHNRLYWYRQTLGQGPEFLTYFQNEAQLEKSRLLSDRFSAERPKGSFSTLEIQRTEQGDSAMYLCASSIFGEPYFGEGSWLTVV.

The chain links TRBV19 to TRBJ2-1; 9 bases are a match to TRBD2. Trimming took 5 bases from V and 3 from J; bases not matched to a gene: 5. The CDR3 totals 15 residues. The germline CDR1 and CDR2 sequences are LNHDA and SQIVND (reference sequence). CDR3 sequence (DNA): TGTGCCAGTAGTCCAGGACTAGCGATCTACAATGAGCAGTTCTTC. The encoded protein is CASSPGLAIYNEQFF. Variable domain in full (rest from reference TRBV19 and TRBJ2-1): DGGITQSPKYLFRKEGQNVTLSCEQNLNHDAMYWYRQDPGQGLRLIYYSQIVNDFQKGDIAEGYSVSREKKESFPLTVTSAQKNPTAFYLCASSPGLAIYNEQFFGPGTRLTVL.

The genes are TRBV15 and TRBJ2-1; 10 nucleotides match TRBD2. CDR1 and CDR2 (germline): LNHNV, YYDKDF (reference sequence). The CDR3 runs 14 residues. The J segment lost 10 bases and the V segment lost 2 bases, leaving 5 bases of the junction unmatched. In DNA, the CDR3 is TGTGCCACCAGCAGACTAGCGGGAGCGGGGGAGCAGTTCTTC. Its translation: CATSRLAGAGEQFF. The variable domain in full, with the rest retrieved from reference TRBV15 and TRBJ2-1, is DAMVIQNPRYQVTQFGKPVTLSCSQTLNHNVMYWYQQKSSQAPKLLFHYYDKDFNNEADTPDNFQSRRPNTSFCFLDIRSPGLGDTAMYLCATSRLAGAGEQFFGPGTRLTVL.

This clone came up once. The rearrangement joins TRBV21-1 to TRBJ2-7; no check of the table's D call, TRBD2, against the DNA was made. TRBV21-1 is a recognized pseudogene. This CDR3 has 12 residues. CDR3 DNA sequence: TGTGCCAGCAGCAATTACGGCTACGAGCAGTACTTC. Encoded protein: CASSNYGYEQYF.

This clone was counted a few times. CDR3 region: CSARERYGYTF. The CDR3 nucleotides read TGCAGTGCTAGGGAGCGCTATGGCTACACCTTC. The chain links TRBV20-1 to TRBJ1-2; D not certain. This CDR3 is built from 11 residues. The germline V gene has CDR1 DFQATT and CDR2 SNEGSKA (reference sequence). With 3 bases removed from V and 4 bases from J, the gap between germline ends came to 6 bases.

The chain has TRBV6-2 or TRBV6-3 and TRBJ2-1, with TRBD1 matching over 8 bases. This CDR3 spans 11 amino acids. The J segment lost 15 bases and the V segment lost 5 bases, leaving 6 bases of the junction unmatched. Germline CDR1 is MNHEY and CDR2 is SVGEGT. The CDR3 sequence is CASSTSGQVFF. The DNA for the CDR3 is TGTGCCAGCAGTACCTCGGGACAGGTGTTCTTC.

The J gene is TRBJ1-1, the V gene TRBV30, with TRBD1 identical over 10 bases. The CDR3 covers 14 residues. Germline-derived CDR1 and CDR2 are GTSNPN and SVGIG (reference sequence). The J segment lost 8 bases and the V segment lost 3 bases, leaving 9 bases of the junction unmatched. The CDR3 reads CAWRDGQGVKEAFF. In nucleotides, the CDR3 is TGTGCCTGGAGAGATGGACAGGGGGTTAAGGAAGCTTTCTTT.

In this sample, this clone turned up a few times. The chain combines TRBV6-5 with TRBJ1-5; 7 bases line up with TRBD1. V was clipped by 6 bases and J by 4 bases; unmatched bases: 9. The CDR3 spans 15 residues. The germline CDR1 and CDR2 sequences are MNHEY and SVGAGI. The CDR3 region has the DNA TGTGCCAGCAGGACATCCGGGACAGCTAATCAGCCCCAGCATTTT. Translating gives CASRTSGTANQPQHF.

The chain carries TRBV2 and TRBJ2-7; 8 positions agree with TRBD1. V was clipped by 6 bases and J by 4 bases; unmatched bases: 2. The V gene's germline CDR1 is SNHLY and CDR2 FYNNEI. The CDR3 is 12 amino acids. The CDR3 nucleotides read TGTGCCAGCAGAAACAGGGGGTACGAGCAGTACTTC. It translates to CASRNRGYEQYF.

J is TRBJ2-1 and V is TRBV2; no definite D call. Trimming removed 4 bases at V and 9 bases at J, with 7 bases between. This CDR3 region has 11 residues. Germline-derived CDR1 and CDR2 are SNHLY and FYNNEI. The CDR3 region has the DNA TGTGCCAGCAGTGCCGACACTGAGCAGTTCTTC. Translating it yields CASSADTEQFF. The full variable domain, its missing parts supplied by reference TRBV2 and TRBJ2-1, is EPEVTQTPSHQVTQMGQEVILRCVPISNHLYFYWYRQILGQKVEFLVSFYNNEISEKSEIFDDQFSVERPDGSNFTLKIRSTKLEDSAMYFCASSADTEQFFGPGTRLTVL.

The V gene is TRBV29-1, the J gene TRBJ1-1; no firm D call. The V end lost 5 bases, the J end lost 0 bases, and 13 bases lay between the germline ends. The CDR3 has 14 residues. Germline lookup yields CDR1 SQVTM and CDR2 ANQGSEA. CDR3 in amino acids: CSVKLLSMNTEAFF. The CDR3 nucleotides are TGCAGCGTTAAGTTACTGTCCATGAACACTGAAGCTTTCTTT.

This clone showed up just a few times. The rearrangement uses TRBV3-1 (or the pseudogene TRBV3-2) and TRBJ2-6, with 8 nucleotides matching TRBD2. Unmatched junction bases numbered 8, after V lost 4 bases and J lost 0 bases. CDR3 length: 18 residues. CDR1 is LGHDT and CDR2 is YNNKEL in the germline V gene (reference sequence). CDR3 protein: CASSLRGGRHSGANVLTF. DNA for the CDR3: TGTGCCAGCAGCCTCCGGGGGGGACGACACTCTGGGGCCAACGTCCTGACTTTC.

This chain joins TRBV7-9 and TRBJ1-2; maybe TRBD1 (6 bases). Trimming removed 5 bases at V and 4 bases at J, with 14 bases between. Germline CDR1 reads SEHNR; CDR2 reads FQNEAQ (reference sequence). CDR3 size: 14 residues. The CDR3: CASSVQGWGYGYTF. For the CDR3, the DNA is TGTGCCAGCAGCGTACAGGGCTGGGGCTATGGCTACACCTTC.

The J gene is TRBJ2-7, the V gene TRBV9; 13 bases line up with TRBD2. V was clipped by 0 bases and J by 6 bases; unmatched bases: 6. The germline CDR1 and CDR2 sequences are SGDLS and YYNGEE. The CDR3 has 16 amino acids. CDR3 loop: CASSVGPGLAGVEQYF. DNA of the CDR3: TGTGCCAGCAGCGTAGGCCCCGGACTAGCGGGAGTCGAGCAGTACTTC.

V and J are TRBV9 and TRBJ1-6; TRBD1 is a possible D gene (6 bases). V lost 0 bases to trimming and J lost 9 bases, with 16 bases between them. Germline V CDR1 and CDR2: SGDLS, YYNGEE. This CDR3 region has 16 residues. The CDR3 spells CASSVVGGRGGSPLHF. In DNA form, the CDR3 reads TGTGCCAGCAGCGTAGTGGGGGGGCGCGGCGGTTCACCCCTCCACTTT.

Points on this clone: The sample contains more than one DNA sequence encoding this CDR3. The V and J genes are TRBV21-1 and TRBJ2-1; the listed D gene, TRBD2, was not tested against the DNA. TRBV21-1 corresponds to a pseudogene. The CDR3 totals 16 residues. CDR3 sequence reads: CASSKEAGSSYNEQFF. The CDR3 nucleotides read TGTGCCAGCAGCAAGGAAGCGGGAAGCTCCTACAATGAGCAGTTCTTC.

The chain combines TRBV9 with TRBJ2-3, with a possible D match to TRBD2 (5 bases). V was trimmed by 4 bases and J by 0 bases, leaving 15 bases between them. Looked up from germline, CDR1 is SGDLS and CDR2 is YYNGEE. The CDR3 is 16 residues long. As DNA, the CDR3 is TGTGCCAGCAGCCCAACCCCGAGGGCTAGCACAGATACGCAGTATTTT. Amino acids: CASSPTPRASTDTQYF.